The entry that follows covers one T cell receptor beta chain sequence. Its antigen is still unknown. This entry is derived from a study of cytomegalovirus exposure and HLA in healthy donors. About the study: Earlier work reported 100 million to 130 million unique TCR beta sequences from roughly 180 million T cells. Findings of the study overall: Analysis performed later showed TCR beta chains linked to HLA being more clonally expanded than equally common others. A later analysis showed TCR association rates differing by HLA locus, peaking at DRB1 and lowest at HLA-C.

The V end was cut by 2 bases, the J end by 5 bases, with 16 bases between. Germline CDR1 reads MNHEY; CDR2 reads SVGAGI. The CDR3 covers 15 residues. Use of 60 Vbeta and 13 Jbeta primers characterized the PCR. The table came from immunoSEQ multiplex PCR; TCRdb's copy has only in-frame clones and leaves some out. In the table there are about 130,000 clones, around 83% of which are singletons. The specimen sequenced was PBMCs. The receptor's source is a young woman in good health and CMV-seropositive. This chain joins TRBV6-5 and TRBJ2-7, with D tentatively TRBD1 (6 bases). The CDR3 nucleotides read TGTGCCAGCAGTTACCAGTGCTGCAGGGGTCACGAGCAGTACTTC. Translated, it gives CASSYQCCRGHEQYF.